A single sample gave rise to the 14 T cell receptor beta chains below, sequenced in a study of T cell repertoires in cytomegalovirus infection. TCRdb reanalysed the reads using MiXCR and keeps one entry per CDR3 protein. This sample has roughly 230,000 distinct CDR3 sequences; approximately 7% occur once, and the top ten carry less than 7.5%. Sequences were obtained from PBMCs. The receptor source for this set is a human donor in good health (CMV status not recorded). Some clones in this sample may be carry-over from other donors' samples.

This clonotype was counted at least ten times. The chain joins TRBV18 to TRBJ1-1, with 8 nucleotides matching TRBD1. The CDR3 runs 14 residues. Germline V gene sequence: CDR1 KGHSH, CDR2 LQKENI. J was trimmed by 1 base and V by 5 bases; bases with no gene match: 3. CDR3 nucleotide sequence: TGTGCCAGCTCATCGACAGGGGAGAACACTGAAGCTTTCTTT. Its protein product is CASSSTGENTEAFF.

The chain joins TRBV10-1 to TRBJ2-1; maybe TRBD1 (5 bases). The V gene lost 1 base and the J gene lost 5 bases, with 9 bases spanning the gap. The germline CDR1 and CDR2 sequences are WNHNN and SYGVQD (reference sequence). The CDR3 totals 14 residues. The CDR3 protein is CASSEFAGNNEQFF. CDR3 DNA: TGCGCCAGCAGTGAGTTCGCAGGGAACAATGAGCAGTTCTTC.

This clonotype showed up many times. The chain links TRBV29-1 to TRBJ2-3; the D is unclear. The CDR3 length is 10 residues. V lost 3 bases and J lost 5, with 3 bases in between. From germline, CDR1 is SQVTM and CDR2 ANQGSEA. This chain's CDR3 is CSVEEDTQYF. The CDR3 DNA sequence: TGCAGCGTTGAGGAAGATACGCAGTATTTT.

This clonotype was recorded once. The genes are TRBV2 and TRBJ1-2; 10 bases are shared with TRBD1. Germline lookup yields CDR1 SNHLY and CDR2 FYNNEI. The V segment lost 5 bases and the J segment 2 bases; nucleotides outside the gene matches: 8. This CDR3 region has 16 residues. The CDR3 reads CASSPPLGQGNYGYTF. The CDR3 bases are TGTGCCAGCAGTCCTCCCCTGGGACAGGGGAACTATGGCTACACCTTC.

This clonotype was seen more than once but under ten times. The V call is TRBV18, the J call TRBJ2-1; D is uncertain. The germline CDR1 and CDR2 sequences are KGHSH and LQKENI. Trimming left V 0 bases short and J 8 bases short, with 8 bases between. This CDR3 contains 13 residues. This CDR3 is CASSPPALDEQFF. CDR3 in DNA: TGTGCCAGCTCACCACCGGCCCTCGATGAGCAGTTCTTC.

This clonotype was recorded at least ten times. The chain combines TRBV7-2 with TRBJ2-5; D possibly corresponds to TRBD1 (6 bases). CDR3 length: 12 residues. Per germline, CDR1 SGHTA and CDR2 FQGNSA. Trimming took 5 bases from V and 5 from J, leaving 9 bases between them. CDR3 amino acids: CASSDRRETQYF. CDR3 sequence (DNA): TGTGCCAGCAGCGACAGGAGGGAGACCCAGTACTTC.

This clonotype was counted many times. The V gene is TRBV6-1, the J gene TRBJ1-1; D is possibly TRBD1 (6 bases). Germline assignment: CDR1 MNHNS and CDR2 SASEGT. Trimming removed 6 bases at V and 3 bases at J, with 14 bases between. The CDR3 consists of 14 residues. DNA of the CDR3: TGTGCCAGCAGCAGACAGGACGTCGACACTGAAGCTTTCTTT. It encodes CASSRQDVDTEAFF.

J is TRBJ1-6 and V is TRBV5-6; no definite D call. Germline V gene sequence: CDR1 SGHDT, CDR2 YYEEEE. The germline V and J ends were trimmed by 4 bases and 0 bases, with 11 bases remaining between them. The CDR3 totals 16 residues. In DNA form, the CDR3 reads TGTGCCAGCAGCGCCGATGGGAGCTCCTATAATTCACCCCTCCACTTT. The encoded protein is CASSADGSSYNSPLHF.

This clonotype has only a few counts. The chain combines TRBV18 with TRBJ1-1; D is unresolved. Trimming stripped 6 bases from V and 4 bases from J, with 12 bases between. Germline loops: CDR1 KGHSH, CDR2 LQKENI. The CDR3 runs to 13 residues. CDR3 loop: CASSPEVSTEAFF. The CDR3 DNA sequence: TGTGCCAGCTCTCCGGAGGTAAGCACTGAAGCTTTCTTT.

This clonotype has ten or more counts. This chain connects TRBV11-3 to TRBJ1-2; D perhaps matches TRBD1 (5 bases). Trimming removed 5 bases from V and 3 bases from J, with 22 bases in between. This CDR3 has 17 residues. Germline V gene data show CDR1 as SGHNT and CDR2 as YENEEA. The CDR3 region has the DNA TGTGCCAGCAGCCCTCCCTTCCGACACAGGCACCACTATGGCTACACCTTC. This sequence encodes CASSPPFRHRHHYGYTF.

Comment on this clonotype: Here the CDR3 omits its conserved ending phenylalanine or tryptophan, so a read error is the likely source. The rearrangement links TRBV10-3 to TRBJ2-3, with D perhaps TRBD1 or TRBD2 (5 bases each). This CDR3 has 13 amino acids. Trimming took 6 bases from V and 3 from J, leaving 10 bases between them. Germline V lookup: CDR1 ENHRY, CDR2 SYGVKD. CDR3 protein: CAIRQGATDTQYV. The CDR3 coding sequence is TGTGCCATCAGGCAGGGAGCTACAGATACGCAGTATGTT.

This clonotype appeared many times. The chain joins TRBV20-1 to TRBJ2-5; 8 nucleotides match TRBD2. Germline V CDR1 and CDR2: DFQATT, SNEGSKA (reference sequence). The CDR3 has 15 residues. The ends lost 1 base at V and 2 bases at J; junction bases unmatched: 6. The CDR3 here is CSARGETSAQETQYF. Here the CDR3 DNA reads TGCAGTGCTAGAGGCGAGACTAGCGCACAAGAGACCCAGTACTTC.

At least ten counts were recorded for this clonotype. The chain carries TRBV27 and TRBJ1-5; no firm D call. This CDR3 region has 15 residues. CDR1 MNHEY and CDR2 SMNVEV come from the germline V gene (reference sequence). Trimming removed 3 bases at V and 4 bases at J, with 13 bases between. The chain's CDR3 is CASSFDGSSNQPQHF. Written as DNA, the CDR3 is TGTGCCAGCAGTTTCGACGGGTCTTCTAATCAGCCCCAGCATTTT.

This clonotype came up many times. The V and J genes are TRBV7-2 and TRBJ2-7; 12 bases are a match to TRBD1. With 3 bases clipped from V and 4 bases from J, the junction kept 10 bases outside the gene matches. CDR1 SGHTA and CDR2 FQGNSA come from the germline V gene. The CDR3 is made up of 17 amino acids. The CDR3 is CASSLMLTGQGAYEQYF. CDR3 coding DNA: TGTGCCAGCAGCTTGATGCTTACGGGACAGGGGGCTTACGAGCAGTACTTC.